The TCR beta chain described here comes from a study of blood T cell repertoires in COVID-19. On the study more broadly: PBMCs, B-cell-depleted T cells, or T cells provided the cDNA or gDNA that made up the material.

CDR1 MNHEY and CDR2 SVGEGT come from the germline V gene. V shed 6 bases and J shed 1 base, with 16 bases lying between them. The CDR3 is made up of 17 amino acids. Data came from immunoSEQ multiplex PCR; TCRdb stores just in-frame clones and leaves some out. The data contain 150,000 to 200,000 clones, around 90% of them singletons. The chain joins TRBV6-2 or TRBV6-3 to TRBJ2-6, with D maybe TRBD1 (6 bases). The receptor was derived from a man aged 45 to 65 with acute or convalescent COVID-19. The sample taken for sequencing was peripheral blood. The CDR3 region has the DNA TGTGCCAGCAGCACCCGGCCTACAGGGTCTGGGGCCAACGTCCTGACTTTC. Translating gives CASSTRPTGSGANVLTF.